This entry is about one T cell receptor (beta chain). Its cognate antigen is unknown. This entry is derived from a study of a mutant IDH1 vaccine in newly diagnosed glioma. The CDR3 spans 16 residues. Trimming removed 5 bases from V and 4 bases from J; junction bases left unmatched: 10. Germline assignment: CDR1 PRHDT and CDR2 FYEKMQ (reference sequence). Sequencing was performed with immunoSEQ multiplex PCR; in TCRdb, only in-frame clones are kept and a portion is missing. The data hold around 45,000 clones, with 85% to 90% observed a single time. Whole-study results and caveats: Of the patients, around 93% had vaccine-induced immune responses.

This sample's time point: week 35, safety follow-up. Doses consisted of 300 ug of mutant IDH1 20-mer peptide each, paired with topical imiquimod. The sequencing used PBMCs, collected from a glioma patient whose treatment included an IDH1 peptide vaccine. This chain connects TRBV13 to TRBJ1-4; 7 nucleotides match TRBD1. The receptor was isolated from a woman aged 40-49 years with glioma. Written as DNA, the CDR3 is TGTGCCAGCAGCGAGCGACAGGGAGGAAATAATGAAAAACTGTTTTTT. This gives the protein CASSERQGGNNEKLFF.